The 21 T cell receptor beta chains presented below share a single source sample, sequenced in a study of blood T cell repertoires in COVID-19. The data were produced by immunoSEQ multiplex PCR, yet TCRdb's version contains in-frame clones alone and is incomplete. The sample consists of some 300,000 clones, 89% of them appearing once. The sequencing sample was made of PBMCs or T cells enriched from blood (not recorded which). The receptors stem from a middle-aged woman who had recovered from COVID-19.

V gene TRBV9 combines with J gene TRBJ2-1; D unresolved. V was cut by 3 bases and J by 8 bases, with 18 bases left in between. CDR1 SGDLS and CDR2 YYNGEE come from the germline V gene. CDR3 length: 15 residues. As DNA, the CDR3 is TGTGCCAGCAGCGCGTTCCGGGTGGCATCTGATGAGCAGTTCTTC. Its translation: CASSAFRVASDEQFF.

The CDR3, as DNA: TGTGCCAGTAGTTGGGGGCAGGCGTTCTCCTACGAGCAGTACTTC. Protein sequence: CASSWGQAFSYEQYF. This chain links TRBV19 with TRBJ2-7, with D perhaps TRBD1 (6 bases). This CDR3 has 15 residues. Trimming took 5 bases from V and 0 from J, leaving 14 bases between them. Germline V gives CDR1 LNHDA, CDR2 SQIVND (reference sequence).

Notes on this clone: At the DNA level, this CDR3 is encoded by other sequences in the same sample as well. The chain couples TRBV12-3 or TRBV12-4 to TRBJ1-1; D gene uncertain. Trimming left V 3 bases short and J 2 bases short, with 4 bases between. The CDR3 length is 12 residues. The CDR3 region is CASSLRNTEAFF. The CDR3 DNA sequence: TGTGCCAGCAGTTTGCGCAACACTGAAGCTTTCTTT.

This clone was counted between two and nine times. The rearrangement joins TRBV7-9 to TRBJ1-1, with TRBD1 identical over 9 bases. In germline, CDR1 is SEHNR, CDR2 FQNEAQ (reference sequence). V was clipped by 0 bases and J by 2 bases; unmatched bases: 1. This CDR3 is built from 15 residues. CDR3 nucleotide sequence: TGTGCCAGCAGCTTAGCGGACAGGGGTAACACTGAAGCTTTCTTT. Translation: CASSLADRGNTEAFF.

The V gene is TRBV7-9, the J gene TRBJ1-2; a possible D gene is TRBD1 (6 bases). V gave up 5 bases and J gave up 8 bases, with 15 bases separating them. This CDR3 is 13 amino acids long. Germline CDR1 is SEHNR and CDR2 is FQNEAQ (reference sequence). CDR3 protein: CASSTTGTSGYTF. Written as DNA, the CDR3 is TGTGCCAGCAGCACTACAGGGACCTCCGGCTACACCTTC.

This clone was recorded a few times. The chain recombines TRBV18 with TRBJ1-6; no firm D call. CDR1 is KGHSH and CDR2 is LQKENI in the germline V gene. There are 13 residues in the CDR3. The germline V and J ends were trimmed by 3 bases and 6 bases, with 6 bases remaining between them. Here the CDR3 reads CASSPASNSPLHF. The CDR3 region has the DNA TGTGCCAGCTCACCCGCCAGTAATTCACCCCTCCACTTT.

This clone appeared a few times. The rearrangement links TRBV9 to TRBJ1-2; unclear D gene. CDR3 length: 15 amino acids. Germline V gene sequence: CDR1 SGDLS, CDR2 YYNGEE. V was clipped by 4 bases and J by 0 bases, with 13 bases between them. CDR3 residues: CASSPAVWSNYGYTF. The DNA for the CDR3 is TGTGCCAGCAGCCCCGCGGTCTGGTCTAACTATGGCTACACCTTC.

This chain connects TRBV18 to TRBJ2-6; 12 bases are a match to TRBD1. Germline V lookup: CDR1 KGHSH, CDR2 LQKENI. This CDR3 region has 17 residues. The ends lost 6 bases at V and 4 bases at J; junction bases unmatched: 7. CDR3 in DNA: TGTGCCAGCTCGAAAGGGACAGGGGGCTCCGGGGCCAACGTCCTGACTTTC. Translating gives CASSKGTGGSGANVLTF.

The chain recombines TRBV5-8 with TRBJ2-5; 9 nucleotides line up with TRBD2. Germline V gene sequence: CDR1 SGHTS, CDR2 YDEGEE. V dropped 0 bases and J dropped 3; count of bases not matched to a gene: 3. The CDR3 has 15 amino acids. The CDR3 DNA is TGTGCCAGCAGCTTGGGACTAGCGGAAAAAGAGACCCAGTACTTC. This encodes CASSLGLAEKETQYF. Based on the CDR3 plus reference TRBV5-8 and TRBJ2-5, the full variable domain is EAGVTQSPTHLIKTRGQQATLRCSPISGHTSVYWYQQALGLGLQFLLWYDEGEERNRGNFPPRFSGRQFPNYSSELNVNALELEDSALYLCASSLGLAEKETQYFGPGTRLLVL.

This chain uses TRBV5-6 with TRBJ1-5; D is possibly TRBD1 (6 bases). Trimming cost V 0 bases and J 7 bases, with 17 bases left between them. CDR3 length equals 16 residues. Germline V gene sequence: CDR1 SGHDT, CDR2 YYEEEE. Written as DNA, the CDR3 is TGTGCCAGCAGCTTGGCCCAGGACAGAAAGACACAGCCCCAGCATTTT. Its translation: CASSLAQDRKTQPQHF. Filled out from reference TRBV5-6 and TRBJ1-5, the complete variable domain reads DAGVTQSPTHLIKTRGQQVTLRCSPKSGHDTVSWYQQALGQGPQFIFQYYEEEERQRGNFPDRFSGHQFPNYSSELNVNALLLGDSALYLCASSLAQDRKTQPQHFGDGTRLSIL.

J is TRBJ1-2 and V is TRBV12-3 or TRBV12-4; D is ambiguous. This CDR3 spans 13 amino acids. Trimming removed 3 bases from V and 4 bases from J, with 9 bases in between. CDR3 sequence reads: CASSLTAFYGYTF. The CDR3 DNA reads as TGTGCCAGCAGTTTGACTGCCTTCTATGGCTACACCTTC.

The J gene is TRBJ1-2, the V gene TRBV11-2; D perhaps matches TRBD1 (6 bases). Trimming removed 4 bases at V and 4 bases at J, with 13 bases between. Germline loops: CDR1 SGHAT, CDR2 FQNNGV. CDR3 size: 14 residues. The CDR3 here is CASSSPTGTYGYTF. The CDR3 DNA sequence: TGTGCCAGCAGCTCACCTACAGGGACCTATGGCTACACCTTC.

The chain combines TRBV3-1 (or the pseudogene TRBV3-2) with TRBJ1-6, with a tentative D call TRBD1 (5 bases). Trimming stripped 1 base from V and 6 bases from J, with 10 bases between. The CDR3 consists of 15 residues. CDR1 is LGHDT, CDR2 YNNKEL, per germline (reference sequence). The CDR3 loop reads CASSQVHGANSPLHF. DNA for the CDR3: TGTGCCAGCAGCCAAGTCCATGGGGCTAATTCACCCCTCCACTTT.

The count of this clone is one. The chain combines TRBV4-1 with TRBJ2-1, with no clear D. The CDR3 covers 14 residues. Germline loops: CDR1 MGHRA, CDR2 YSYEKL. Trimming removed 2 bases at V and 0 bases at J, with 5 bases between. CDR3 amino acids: CASSQMSSYNEQFF. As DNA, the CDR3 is TGCGCCAGCAGCCAAATGAGCTCCTACAATGAGCAGTTCTTC.

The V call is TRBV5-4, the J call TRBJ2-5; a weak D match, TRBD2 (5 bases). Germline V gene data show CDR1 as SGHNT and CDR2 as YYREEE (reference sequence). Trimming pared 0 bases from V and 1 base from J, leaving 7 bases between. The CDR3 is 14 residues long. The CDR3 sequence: CASSLGAVQETQYF. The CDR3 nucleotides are TGTGCCAGCAGCTTGGGAGCGGTCCAAGAGACCCAGTACTTC. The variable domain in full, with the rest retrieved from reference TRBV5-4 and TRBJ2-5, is ETGVTQSPTHLIKTRGQQVTLRCSSQSGHNTVSWYQQALGQGPQFIFQYYREEENGRGNFPPRFSGLQFPNYSSELNVNALELDDSALYLCASSLGAVQETQYFGPGTRLLVL.

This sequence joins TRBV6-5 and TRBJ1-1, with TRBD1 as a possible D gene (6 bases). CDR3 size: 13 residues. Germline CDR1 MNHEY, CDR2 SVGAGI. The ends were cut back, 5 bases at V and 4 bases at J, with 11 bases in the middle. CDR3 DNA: TGTGCCAGCAGTCAGACAGGACGCACTGAAGCTTTCTTT. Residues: CASSQTGRTEAFF.

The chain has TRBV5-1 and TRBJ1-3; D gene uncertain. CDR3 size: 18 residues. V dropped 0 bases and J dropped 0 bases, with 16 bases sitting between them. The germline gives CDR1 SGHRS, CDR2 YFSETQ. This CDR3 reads CASSLVGSGPSSGNTIYF. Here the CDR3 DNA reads TGCGCCAGCAGCTTGGTCGGTAGCGGACCGAGCTCTGGAAACACCATATATTTT.

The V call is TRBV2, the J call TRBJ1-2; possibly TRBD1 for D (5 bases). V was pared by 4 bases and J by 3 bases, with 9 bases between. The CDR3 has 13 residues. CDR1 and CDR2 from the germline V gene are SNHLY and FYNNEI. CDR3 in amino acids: CASSVEGDYGYTF. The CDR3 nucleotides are TGTGCCAGCAGTGTCGAAGGGGACTATGGCTACACCTTC.

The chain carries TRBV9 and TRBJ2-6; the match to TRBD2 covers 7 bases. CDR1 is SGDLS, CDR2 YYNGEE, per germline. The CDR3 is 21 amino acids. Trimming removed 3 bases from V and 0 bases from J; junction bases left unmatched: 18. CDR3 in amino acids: CASSGPGGTKPDYSGANVLTF. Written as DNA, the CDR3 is TGTGCCAGCAGCGGACCTGGGGGGACTAAACCCGATTACTCTGGGGCCAACGTCCTGACTTTC. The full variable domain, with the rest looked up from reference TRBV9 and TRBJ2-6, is DSGVTQTPKHLITATGQRVTLRCSPRSGDLSVYWYQQSLDQGLQFLIQYYNGEERAKGNILERFSAQQFPDLHSELNLSSLELGDSALYFCASSGPGGTKPDYSGANVLTFGAGSRLTVL.

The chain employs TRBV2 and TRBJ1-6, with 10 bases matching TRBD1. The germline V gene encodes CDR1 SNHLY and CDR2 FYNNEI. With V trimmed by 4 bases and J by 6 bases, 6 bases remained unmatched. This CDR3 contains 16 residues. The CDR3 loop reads CASSGQGASVNSPLHF. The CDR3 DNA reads TGTGCCAGCAGTGGACAGGGGGCCTCGGTTAATTCACCCCTCCACTTT.

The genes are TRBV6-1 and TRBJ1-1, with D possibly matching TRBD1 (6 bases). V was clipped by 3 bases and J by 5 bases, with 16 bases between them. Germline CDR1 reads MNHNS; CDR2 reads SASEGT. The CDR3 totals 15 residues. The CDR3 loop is CASSDQGRVWTEAFF. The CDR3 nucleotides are TGTGCCAGCAGTGATCAGGGGAGGGTATGGACTGAAGCTTTCTTT.